This entry features one T cell receptor beta chain sequence. Its antigen is as yet unknown. This specimen comes from a study of T-cell reconstitution after alpha-beta-depleted transplantation in children. General study findings and limits: Where alpha-beta T cells came from about two months after transplant was reportedly several hundred expanded graft clones. T-cell counts and diversity were attributed mostly to newly produced T cells one year after transplant. Diversity of TCRbeta at day 60 was high in some patients, arising from surviving recipient T cells and thymic progenitors.

Germline V gene lookup returns CDR1 MNHEY and CDR2 SVGAGI. The CDR3 consists of 16 residues. Trimming left V 2 bases short and J 0 bases short, with 10 bases between. As it was prepared, the TCRbeta library received unique molecular identifiers. Each CDR3 protein gets one entry after TCRdb re-called the PCR reads with MiXCR. There are fewer than 40,000 distinct CDR3 sequences in the sample; around 7% occur only once, and around 25% lies in the top ten. This sample comprised peripheral blood, obtained 60 days after TCRalphabeta/CD19-depleted stem cell transplant. The gene calls are TRBV6-5 and TRBJ2-2; possible D gene TRBD2, 5 bases. The sequence was obtained from a child younger than two who had a stem cell transplant for acute myeloid leukemia, so the T cells may come from the graft donor. CDR3 region: CASSYPGSANTGELFF. As DNA, the CDR3 is TGTGCCAGCAGTTACCCGGGGAGCGCGAACACCGGGGAGCTGTTTTTT.